The 18 T cell receptor beta chains reported below all come from one sample, sequenced in a study of Tregs in tolerant kidney transplant recipients. The data were produced by immunoSEQ multiplex PCR, yet TCRdb's version contains in-frame clones alone and is incomplete. There are 20,000 to 25,000 clones in the sample; roughly 80% occur only once, and roughly a quarter lies in the top ten. The nonmyeloablative bone marrow transplants came from related graft donors, with transient mixed chimerism. The sequencing used CD8+ T cells from blood (PBMCs), collected 6 months after the transplant. Receptor source: a human patient who received a combined kidney and bone marrow transplant. Some of these T cells may belong to the graft donor.

The chain couples TRBV11-1 to TRBJ2-2; TRBD1 aligns across 9 bases. The germline V gene has CDR1 SGHAT and CDR2 FQDESV (reference sequence). The CDR3 covers 16 residues. The V gene end was trimmed by 6 bases and the J gene end by 1 base; junction bases not matched to a gene: 6. CDR3 in amino acids: CASRRTGVRNTGELFF. Written as DNA, the CDR3 is TGTGCCAGCAGACGGACAGGGGTTAGGAACACCGGGGAGCTGTTTTTT.

The chain carries TRBV6-1 and TRBJ1-1; no reliable D call. Per the germline V gene, CDR1 is MNHNS and CDR2 is SASEGT. CDR3 length equals 13 residues. The ends were cut back, 5 bases at V and 1 base at J, with 8 bases in the middle. CDR3 nucleotide sequence: TGTGCCAGCAGTCAACGAGCGAACACTGAAGCTTTCTTT. Its translation is CASSQRANTEAFF.

V and J are TRBV6-5 and TRBJ1-5; weak D call: TRBD1 (6 bases). V dropped 2 bases and J dropped 0 bases, with 8 bases sitting between them. The germline gives CDR1 MNHEY, CDR2 SVGAGI. The CDR3 spans 15 residues. CDR3: CASSYGGNSNQPQHF. The CDR3 DNA follows: TGTGCCAGCAGTTACGGGGGCAATAGCAATCAGCCCCAGCATTTT.

The V call is TRBV27, the J call TRBJ2-7; D call uncertain. CDR3 length equals 16 residues. Deletions cut 4 bases from V and 1 base from J, with 17 bases between. The germline V gene encodes CDR1 MNHEY and CDR2 SMNVEV (reference sequence). CDR3 nucleotide sequence: TGTGCCAGCAGTTACAGCCCCATTGCTCGATCCTACGAGCAGTACTTC. This codes for CASSYSPIARSYEQYF.

In this sample, this clone turned up a few times. The rearrangement links TRBV5-5 to TRBJ2-7; 12 nucleotides line up with TRBD1. The CDR3 is 16 amino acids. V was clipped by 4 bases and J by 0 bases; unmatched bases: 5. In germline, CDR1 is SGHKS, CDR2 YYEKEE (reference sequence). The CDR3 is CASSPGTGGDSYEQYF. The CDR3 DNA reads as TGTGCCAGCAGCCCGGGGACAGGGGGCGACTCCTACGAGCAGTACTTC.

The V gene is TRBV18, the J gene TRBJ2-7, with D possibly TRBD2 on 6 matching bases. This CDR3 has 14 residues. Germline values: CDR1 KGHSH, CDR2 LQKENI. Deletions cut 5 bases from V and 0 bases from J, with 11 bases between. CDR3 loop: CASSWAGNSYEQYF. CDR3 coding DNA: TGTGCCAGCTCATGGGCGGGAAACTCCTACGAGCAGTACTTC.

The J gene is TRBJ2-5, the V gene TRBV9; TRBD2 might be the D (6 bases). The J call may be mistaken, given a closer DNA end match to TRBJ2-7. CDR1 and CDR2 (germline): SGDLS, YYNGEE. The CDR3 extends over 14 amino acids. The chain's CDR3 is CASSDVGGSDEQYF. In DNA form, the CDR3 reads TGTGCCAGCAGCGACGTGGGAGGAAGCGACGAGCAGTACTTC.

The V and J genes are TRBV27 and TRBJ2-1; the match to TRBD2 covers 10 bases. CDR3 length: 16 residues. With V trimmed by 3 bases and J by 1 base, 3 bases remained unmatched. CDR1 MNHEY and CDR2 SMNVEV come from the germline V gene (reference sequence). This CDR3 reads CASSFRLAGSYNEQFF. In DNA, the CDR3 is TGTGCCAGCAGTTTCCGACTAGCGGGTTCCTACAATGAGCAGTTCTTC.

The chain employs TRBV14 and TRBJ2-7, with D maybe TRBD2 (6 bases). Germline values: CDR1 SGHDN, CDR2 FVKESK. V lost 1 base and J lost 2, with 12 bases in between. The CDR3 is 15 amino acids. As DNA, the CDR3 is TGTGCCAGCAGCCAAGTTGCGGGGAACCCCTACGAGCAGTACTTC. Its translation: CASSQVAGNPYEQYF.

This clone was seen just once. In the same sample, other DNA sequences code for this CDR3. The CDR3 loop is CASSSDRANEQFF. CDR3 DNA sequence: TGTGCCAGCAGCTCAGACAGGGCCAATGAGCAGTTCTTC. The V call is TRBV7-3, the J call TRBJ2-1; 7 bases are a match to TRBD1. The trim removed 4 bases at V and 6 bases at J, leaving 3 bases unmatched. The CDR3 totals 13 residues. Germline lookup yields CDR1 SGHTA and CDR2 FQGTGA.

The chain joins TRBV14 to TRBJ1-1; maybe TRBD1 (5 bases). The CDR3 extends over 14 amino acids. The V end lost 0 bases, the J end lost 4 bases, and 9 bases lay between the germline ends. Per the germline V gene, CDR1 is SGHDN and CDR2 is FVKESK. In nucleotides, the CDR3 is TGTGCCAGCAGCCAAGACCAGGGTGGCACTGAAGCTTTCTTT. Translating it yields CASSQDQGGTEAFF.

The chain carries TRBV27 and TRBJ2-7; 9 bases are a match to TRBD1. V lost 4 bases to trimming and J lost 3 bases; unmatched junction nucleotides: 4. CDR3 length: 14 amino acids. Germline CDR1 is MNHEY and CDR2 is SMNVEV (reference sequence). The CDR3 coding sequence is TGTGCCAGCAGTTCCCGGGACAGGGTCTACGAGCAGTACTTC. Protein sequence: CASSSRDRVYEQYF.

The genes are TRBV4-3 and TRBJ2-3; 8 bases match TRBD2. Unmatched junction bases numbered 12, after V lost 0 bases and J lost 7 bases. Germline-derived CDR1 and CDR2 are LGHNA and YSLEER. This CDR3 contains 17 residues. CDR3 sequence: CASSQDSRTAGVNTQYF. CDR3 nucleotides: TGCGCCAGCAGCCAAGATTCGCGGACAGCGGGGGTCAATACGCAGTATTTT.

This rearrangement joins TRBV7-9 to TRBJ1-2; D uncertain. The CDR3 runs to 13 residues. Looked up from germline, CDR1 is SEHNR and CDR2 is FQNEAQ (reference sequence). Trimming left V 3 bases short and J 6 bases short, with 11 bases between. CDR3 sequence: CASSFGFWHGYTF. In DNA form, the CDR3 reads TGTGCCAGCAGCTTTGGTTTCTGGCATGGCTACACCTTC.

The V and J genes are TRBV29-1 and TRBJ2-2; 8 nucleotides line up with TRBD1. With 6 bases clipped from V and 5 bases from J, the junction kept 5 bases outside the gene matches. The length of the CDR3 is 13 residues. Germline CDR1 SQVTM, CDR2 ANQGSEA. CDR3 in DNA: TGCAGCGTGCCGGGACAGGCTACCGGGGAGCTGTTTTTT. Translation: CSVPGQATGELFF.

The chain is built from TRBV4-3 and TRBJ2-7, with 10 bases matching TRBD1. J lost 4 bases, V lost 3 bases, and 9 bases had no gene match. This CDR3 has 16 amino acids. Germline V CDR1 and CDR2: LGHNA, YSLEER. CDR3 protein: CASSQDGTGVLYEQYF. DNA for the CDR3: TGCGCCAGCAGCCAGGACGGGACAGGGGTATTGTACGAGCAGTACTTC.

This clone is medium-sized in the sample. This rearrangement joins TRBV6-5 to TRBJ2-1, with a tentative D call TRBD1 (6 bases). Germline CDR1 reads MNHEY; CDR2 reads SVGAGI. The V and J ends lost 4 bases and 4 bases respectively, with 11 bases between them. The CDR3 is made up of 14 amino acids. The CDR3 sequence is CASSLIQGYNEQFF. The CDR3 nucleotides are TGTGCCAGCAGTTTAATACAGGGTTACAATGAGCAGTTCTTC.

The chain links TRBV9 to TRBJ2-5; 7 bases map to TRBD1. The J call may be mistaken, given a closer DNA end match to TRBJ2-7. The germline V gene encodes CDR1 SGDLS and CDR2 YYNGEE. This CDR3 comprises 18 residues. CDR3 region: CASSADRVPTSPYYEQYF. The CDR3 DNA follows: TGTGCCAGCAGCGCCGACAGGGTGCCAACAAGCCCTTATTACGAGCAGTACTTC.